This T cell receptor (beta chain) was identified during a study of CD8 T cells in ankylosing spondylitis. General study findings and limits: Enrichment of disease-linked clones was reportedly significant in matched ankylosing spondylitis synovial fluid. In ankylosing spondylitis blood, a motif of 7 to 9 highly homologous TCR beta variants appeared characteristic.

One entry per CDR3 protein results from TCRdb running MiXCR on the 5' RACE reads. This table holds around 770,000 distinct CDR3 sequences, about an eighth found once. The CDR3 has 16 amino acids. The J segment lost 6 bases and the V segment lost 4 bases, leaving 5 bases of the junction unmatched. CDR1 SGHTA and CDR2 FQGTGA come from the germline V gene. There are a few counts of this clonotype. The antigen is not known. The V and J genes are TRBV7-3 and TRBJ2-2; 13 bases match TRBD2. Sequencing used blood, either unsorted or a sorted T cell fraction (not recorded which). The sequence was collected from a male donor with ankylosing spondylitis. The CDR3 DNA follows: TGTGCCAGCAGCTCCCGGACTAGCGGGGGAGCCGGGGAGCTGTTTTTT. This translates into CASSSRTSGGAGELFF.